One T cell receptor (beta chain) is described in this entry. This record belongs to a study of T cell responses to AZD1222 COVID-19 vaccine. Clones were read by immunoSEQ multiplex PCR, and TCRdb kept only the in-frame ones, dropping some. The sample contains 68,000 or so clones, around four fifths of which appear only once. Sequencing was performed on peripheral blood, taken on day 0 of AZD1222 vaccination. This receptor was obtained from an adult in good health.

The CDR3 DNA reads TGTGCCACCAGCAGTCGGGTCCAAGAGGGCGCGGAGCAGTACTTC. It specifies CATSSRVQEGAEQYF. The chain links TRBV15 to TRBJ2-7; tentatively, D is TRBD2 (5 bases). The CDR3 sequence is 15 residues long. Germline V gene data show CDR1 as LNHNV and CDR2 as YYDKDF (reference sequence). Trimming took off 3 bases at V and 7 bases at J, with 19 bases between the two ends.